This TCR beta chain was captured in a study of control samples from healthy donors and cancer patients. TCRdb's copy holds only in-frame clones and misses some; the assay was immunoSEQ multiplex PCR. The table includes 150,000 to 200,000 clones, about 86% detected once. CDR1 is LNHDA, CDR2 SQIVND, per germline (reference sequence). CDR3 length: 12 amino acids. The junction had 6 bases not matched to a gene; V was cut back by 11 bases and J by 3 bases. Sample: blood. The clonotype was recovered from a young woman in good health. The V and J genes are TRBV19 and TRBJ1-1, with 7 nucleotides matching TRBD1. The CDR3 loop reads CAGGQDDTEAFF. The DNA of the CDR3 is TGTGCCGGAGGACAGGATGACACTGAAGCTTTCTTT.